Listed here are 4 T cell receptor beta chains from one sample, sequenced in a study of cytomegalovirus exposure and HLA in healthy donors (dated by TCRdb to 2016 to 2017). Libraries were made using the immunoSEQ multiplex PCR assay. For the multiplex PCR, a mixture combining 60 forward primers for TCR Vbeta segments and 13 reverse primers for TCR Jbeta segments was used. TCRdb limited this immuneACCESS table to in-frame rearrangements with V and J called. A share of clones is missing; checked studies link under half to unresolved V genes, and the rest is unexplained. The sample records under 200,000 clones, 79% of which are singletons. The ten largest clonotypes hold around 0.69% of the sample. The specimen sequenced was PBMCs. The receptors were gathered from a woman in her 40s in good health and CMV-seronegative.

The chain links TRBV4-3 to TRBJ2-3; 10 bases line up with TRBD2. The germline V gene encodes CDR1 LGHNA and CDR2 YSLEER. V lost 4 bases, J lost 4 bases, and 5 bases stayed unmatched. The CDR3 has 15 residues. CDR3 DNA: TGCGCCAGCAGCCCGGCTAGCGGGAGTGCAGATACGCAGTATTTT. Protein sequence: CASSPASGSADTQYF.

The CDR3 region has the DNA TGTGCCAGCAGCTCCGGACAGGGGTTTGCTCAGCCCCAGCATTTT. The encoded protein is CASSSGQGFAQPQHF. The chain uses TRBV5-6 and TRBJ1-5, with TRBD1 matching over 9 bases. This CDR3 is built from 15 residues. Losses at the gene ends were 3 bases for V and 6 bases for J; bases not matched to a gene: 7. The germline V gene encodes CDR1 SGHDT and CDR2 YYEEEE.

The CDR3 bases are TGTGCCAGCAGAAAGACAGGGGACGGGGAGCTGTTTTTT. Its protein is CASRKTGDGELFF. The chain is built from TRBV7-9 and TRBJ2-2, with 8 bases fitting TRBD1. This CDR3 is 13 amino acids long. From germline, CDR1 is SEHNR and CDR2 FQNEAQ (reference sequence). The junction had 4 bases not matched to a gene; V was cut back by 6 bases and J by 7 bases.

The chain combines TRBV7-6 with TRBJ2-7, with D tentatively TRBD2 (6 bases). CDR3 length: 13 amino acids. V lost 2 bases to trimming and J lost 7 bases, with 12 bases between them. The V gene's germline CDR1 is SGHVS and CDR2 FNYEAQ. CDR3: CASSLRQGGEQYF. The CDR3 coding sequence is TGTGCCAGCAGCTTAAGGCAGGGAGGTGAGCAGTACTTC.